This TCR beta chain was sequenced during a study of cytomegalovirus exposure and HLA in healthy donors. Study at large: T cells numbering about 180 million yielded roughly 120 million unique TCR beta sequences in an earlier analysis. Study-wide points: V- and J-gene trimming in TCR beta was tied to a missense DCLRE1C variant by an analysis performed later. Some TCR beta chains (roughly 160 of them) were listed as cytomegalovirus-associated. Beyond CMV serostatus, there was no information to go on about immune exposure.

V dropped 4 bases and J dropped 4; count of bases not matched to a gene: 10. The germline V gene encodes CDR1 KGHSH and CDR2 LQKENI. The CDR3 is 16 amino acids. PCR employed 60 Vbeta and 13 Jbeta primers. The protocol was immunoSEQ multiplex PCR, while the TCRdb copy is restricted to in-frame clones and leaves out a portion. This sample yields 150,000 to 200,000 clones, of which about 80% are seen a single time; roughly 4.5% belongs to the top ten. Note on this clone: What it binds is not known.

The J gene is TRBJ1-1, the V gene TRBV18; 9 bases agree with TRBD1. The clonotype originates from a woman aged 25 to 45 in good health and CMV-seropositive. The sample was PBMCs. CDR3 sequence (DNA): TGTGCCAGCTCACAGGGACAGGGCAGGTTCCTCACTGAAGCTTTCTTT. Translation: CASSQGQGRFLTEAFF.